The rows below give T cell receptor beta chains drawn from one sample of a study of cytomegalovirus exposure and HLA in healthy donors. The data were produced by immunoSEQ multiplex PCR, yet TCRdb's version contains in-frame clones alone and is incomplete. The repertoire holds under 200,000 clones, with about 83% as singletons. The sequenced sample was PBMCs. The receptors were gathered from a woman aged 25 to 45 in good health and CMV-seronegative. CDR3s include the opening cysteine and the closing phenylalanine or tryptophan. Fields, in order: J gene, V gene, D gene, clone size, CDR3 protein, CDR3 DNA. D genes are given only for firm matches. Rows may omit the clone size; those that give it use once, few, many or a size class.

TRBJ2-1 TRBV4-1 TRBD2 . CASSPNLAGGTYNEQFF TGCGCCAGCAGCCCAAATCTAGCGGGGGGAACCTACAATGAGCAGTTCTTC
TRBJ1-2 TRBV7-2 TRBD1 . CASSRTGSYGYTF TGTGCCAGCAGCCGGACAGGGAGCTATGGCTACACCTTC
TRBJ2-5 TRBV11-1 TRBD2 . CASSPPGTSGGTQYF TGTGCCAGCAGCCCACCCGGGACTAGCGGCGGGACCCAGTACTTC
TRBJ2-2 TRBV5-1 TRBD1 . CASSASEGTGANTGELFF TGCGCCAGCAGCGCCTCCGAGGGGACAGGGGCAAACACCGGGGAGCTGTTTTTT
TRBJ1-2 TRBV28 TRBD1 . CASSPRPGTGLNGYTF TGTGCCAGCAGTCCTCGACCCGGGACAGGGCTTAATGGCTACACCTTC
TRBJ2-1 TRBV11-3 TRBD2 . CASSLVGTSGSNEQFF TGTGCCAGCAGCTTAGTTGGGACTAGCGGGAGTAATGAGCAGTTCTTC
TRBJ2-1 TRBV12-5 TRBD1 . CASGWGQGNEQFF TGTGCTAGTGGGTGGGGACAGGGAAATGAGCAGTTCTTC
TRBJ1-1 TRBV7-2 . . CASSTLSVVF TGTGCCAGCAGCACCCTCAGCGTCGTCTTT
TRBJ1-2 TRBV19 TRBD1 . CASSAGGTGYGYTF TGTGCCAGTAGTGCCGGCGGGACAGGGTACGGCTACACCTTC
TRBJ2-1 TRBV6-1 . once CASRGGRVLQFF TGTGCCAGCAGGGGAGGAAGGGTCTTGCAGTTCTTC
TRBJ2-2 TRBV27 . . CASQWDSRTGELFF TGTGCCAGCCAGTGGGACTCCAGAACCGGGGAGCTGTTTTTT
TRBJ2-3 TRBV4-1 . . CASSQETLQNTQYF TGCGCCAGCAGCCAAGAAACCCTGCAGAATACGCAGTATTTT